The rows below give T cell receptor beta chains drawn from one sample of a study of T-cell memory formation after mild COVID-19. TCRdb redid the calling of the 5' RACE reads with MiXCR, one entry per CDR3 protein. Of approximately 180,000 distinct CDR3 sequences listed, around 15% were seen once; the top ten hold just over 2%. The sequenced sample consisted of PBMCs or a T cell subset sorted from them (not recorded which). All receptors come from an adult woman who had mild COVID-19 (a few samples of this study predate the infection). Cell type and time point are not known. CDR3s include the opening cysteine and the closing phenylalanine or tryptophan. Each record gives: D gene, J gene, clone size, V gene, CDR3 DNA, CDR3 protein. D genes are given only for firm matches. For some rows the clone size is stated as once, few or many, or as a class when expanded; others skip it.

d_call: TRBD1; j_call: TRBJ1-4; clone_size: NA; v_call: TRBV20-1; cdr3_nt: TGCAGTGCTAGAGCTTACAGGGGCTCGACTAATGAAAAACTGTTTTTT; cdr3_aa: CSARAYRGSTNEKLFF
d_call: NA; j_call: TRBJ2-7; clone_size: NA; v_call: TRBV5-1; cdr3_nt: TGCGCCAGCAGCTTGGAGCACTCCTACGAGCAGTACTTC; cdr3_aa: CASSLEHSYEQYF
d_call: NA; j_call: TRBJ1-3; clone_size: few; v_call: TRBV19; cdr3_nt: TGTGCCAGTAGTATTGAATTGGGCTCTGGAAACACCATATATTTT; cdr3_aa: CASSIELGSGNTIYF
d_call: NA; j_call: TRBJ1-2; clone_size: once; v_call: TRBV18; cdr3_nt: TGTGCCAGCTCACCAACGAGCCCAGGAGGGGCTAACTATGGCTACACCTTC; cdr3_aa: CASSPTSPGGANYGYTF
d_call: NA; j_call: TRBJ2-3; clone_size: few; v_call: TRBV7-9; cdr3_nt: TGTGCCAGCAGCTTTGCGGGACACACAGATACGCAGTATTTT; cdr3_aa: CASSFAGHTDTQYF
d_call: NA; j_call: TRBJ1-1; clone_size: NA; v_call: TRBV18; cdr3_nt: TGTGCCAGCTCACCACAAGAATTGGGGCAGGGCGGTTACGAAGCTTTCTTT; cdr3_aa: CASSPQELGQGGYEAFF
d_call: TRBD1; j_call: TRBJ2-5; clone_size: few; v_call: TRBV5-1; cdr3_nt: TGCGCCAGCAGCTTGGGGGACAGGGTTGGAGAGACCCAGTACTTC; cdr3_aa: CASSLGDRVGETQYF
d_call: TRBD1; j_call: TRBJ2-7; clone_size: few; v_call: TRBV27; cdr3_nt: TGTGCCAGCAGGGCGGGACAGGGGATCTACGAGCAGTACTTC; cdr3_aa: CASRAGQGIYEQYF
d_call: TRBD1; j_call: TRBJ2-4; clone_size: few; v_call: TRBV5-1; cdr3_nt: TGCGCCAGCAGCCCAAGGGACAGGGGAGGGCTCGGGCGAAACATTCAGTACTTC; cdr3_aa: CASSPRDRGGLGRNIQYF
d_call: NA; j_call: TRBJ2-6; clone_size: few; v_call: TRBV20-1; cdr3_nt: TGCAGTGCTAGAAGACTATCAGGGTCCGGGGCCAACGTCCTGACTTTC; cdr3_aa: CSARRLSGSGANVLTF
d_call: TRBD1; j_call: TRBJ2-7; clone_size: few; v_call: TRBV5-1; cdr3_nt: TGCGCCAGCAGCTTCGCGACCGGGACAGGGAGTCACGAGCAGTACTTC; cdr3_aa: CASSFATGTGSHEQYF
d_call: NA; j_call: TRBJ2-2; clone_size: NA; v_call: TRBV18; cdr3_nt: TGTGCCAGCTCACCCATCCTCGGAAGCTCGAACACCGGGGAGCTGTTTTTT; cdr3_aa: CASSPILGSSNTGELFF
d_call: TRBD1; j_call: TRBJ1-1; clone_size: NA; v_call: TRBV2; cdr3_nt: TGTGCCAGCAGACGGACAGGGGGCTTGAACACTGAAGCTTTCTTT; cdr3_aa: CASRRTGGLNTEAFF
d_call: NA; j_call: TRBJ2-1; clone_size: once; v_call: TRBV4-3; cdr3_nt: TGCGCCAGCAGCCAGGATAGCGAGGTCGATCGGCAGTTCTTC; cdr3_aa: CASSQDSEVDRQFF
d_call: NA; j_call: TRBJ1-2; clone_size: NA; v_call: TRBV29-1; cdr3_nt: TGCAGCGTTGGGTCGTTCGTAGGGCCCATCAACAGAAGGGCCTATGGCTACACCTTC; cdr3_aa: CSVGSFVGPINRRAYGYTF
d_call: NA; j_call: TRBJ2-5; clone_size: few; v_call: TRBV5-1; cdr3_nt: TGCGCCAGCAGCCTCAAACAAGAGACCCAGTACTTC; cdr3_aa: CASSLKQETQYF
d_call: TRBD1; j_call: TRBJ1-5; clone_size: NA; v_call: TRBV24-1; cdr3_nt: TGTGCCACCAGTGAGGGGCAGGGGGGATTCAATCAGCCCCAGCATTTT; cdr3_aa: CATSEGQGGFNQPQHF
d_call: NA; j_call: TRBJ1-1; clone_size: NA; v_call: TRBV18; cdr3_nt: TGTGCCAGCTCACCACCGGGAGGAGTCCAGGTGACTGAAGCTTTCTTT; cdr3_aa: CASSPPGGVQVTEAFF
d_call: NA; j_call: TRBJ2-2; clone_size: many; v_call: TRBV6-5; cdr3_nt: TGTGCCAGCAGTTACGGGCAGGGGAACACCGGGGAGCTGTTTTTT; cdr3_aa: CASSYGQGNTGELFF
d_call: NA; j_call: TRBJ2-7; clone_size: NA; v_call: TRBV7-2; cdr3_nt: TGTGCCAGCAGCTCGTGGGGGGGCGGCGAGCAGTACTTC; cdr3_aa: CASSSWGGGEQYF
d_call: TRBD1; j_call: TRBJ2-7; clone_size: NA; v_call: TRBV12-3/TRBV12-4; cdr3_nt: TGTGCCAGCAGTTTACCAACCGGGACAGGGGTCCCTGGCGAGCAGTACTTC; cdr3_aa: CASSLPTGTGVPGEQYF
d_call: NA; j_call: TRBJ2-5; clone_size: NA; v_call: TRBV20-1; cdr3_nt: TGCAGTGCTAGTGTAGCGGAGGCCCAGTACTTC; cdr3_aa: CSASVAEAQYF
d_call: TRBD2; j_call: TRBJ2-3; clone_size: few; v_call: TRBV7-2; cdr3_nt: TGTGCCAGCAGCCCAGCTAGCGGGAGGGCCATCGATACGCAGTATTTT; cdr3_aa: CASSPASGRAIDTQYF
d_call: TRBD1; j_call: TRBJ1-1; clone_size: NA; v_call: TRBV5-4; cdr3_nt: TGTGCCAGCAGCTGGCGGCCCGGGACAGGGAACTCCATGAACACTGAAGCTTTCTTT; cdr3_aa: CASSWRPGTGNSMNTEAFF
d_call: TRBD1; j_call: TRBJ1-2; clone_size: few; v_call: TRBV7-2; cdr3_nt: TGTGCCAGCCGGGGACCGACAGGGGTTCGTGGCTACACCTTC; cdr3_aa: CASRGPTGVRGYTF
d_call: NA; j_call: TRBJ2-1; clone_size: few; v_call: TRBV12-3/TRBV12-4; cdr3_nt: TGTGCCAGCAGTTTACGTAGGGGTGAGCAGTTCTTC; cdr3_aa: CASSLRRGEQFF
d_call: TRBD2; j_call: TRBJ2-1; clone_size: few; v_call: TRBV9; cdr3_nt: TGTGCCAGCAGTGTTCTAGCGGGTGGGAACAATGAGCAGTTCTTC; cdr3_aa: CASSVLAGGNNEQFF
d_call: NA; j_call: TRBJ2-7; clone_size: NA; v_call: TRBV6-2/TRBV6-3; cdr3_nt: TGTGCCAGCAACCATGGGGGCGAGCAGTACTTC; cdr3_aa: CASNHGGEQYF
d_call: NA; j_call: TRBJ2-3; clone_size: NA; v_call: TRBV25-1; cdr3_nt: TGTGCCAGCCTCAGCACAGATACGCAGTATTTT; cdr3_aa: CASLSTDTQYF
d_call: NA; j_call: TRBJ2-5; clone_size: NA; v_call: TRBV27; cdr3_nt: TGTGCCAGCAGCCTCCGGCAGACGTTCCTCTCCCGAGAGACCCAGTACTTC; cdr3_aa: CASSLRQTFLSRETQYF
d_call: NA; j_call: TRBJ1-5; clone_size: few; v_call: TRBV28; cdr3_nt: TGTGCCAGCAGTCTCCTTAGCCGGTTGAGCAATCAGCCCCAGCATTTT; cdr3_aa: CASSLLSRLSNQPQHF
d_call: TRBD2; j_call: TRBJ2-1; clone_size: NA; v_call: TRBV5-1; cdr3_nt: TGCGCCAGCAGCTTTGCGGGAGAGTCCTACAATGAGCAGTTCTTC; cdr3_aa: CASSFAGESYNEQFF
d_call: NA; j_call: TRBJ2-5; clone_size: few; v_call: TRBV7-2; cdr3_nt: TGTGCCAGCACCTACGGGGCGGCGGAGACCCAGTACTTC; cdr3_aa: CASTYGAAETQYF
d_call: NA; j_call: TRBJ1-2; clone_size: NA; v_call: TRBV20-1; cdr3_nt: TGCAGTGCCGTATCTGGGACGGTTCTCAGTGATGGCTACACCTTC; cdr3_aa: CSAVSGTVLSDGYTF
d_call: TRBD1; j_call: TRBJ2-1; clone_size: NA; v_call: TRBV18; cdr3_nt: TGTGCCAGCTCACCTAACCGGGACAGGGTAGTCTTC; cdr3_aa: CASSPNRDRVVF
d_call: TRBD2; j_call: TRBJ2-5; clone_size: few; v_call: TRBV7-9; cdr3_nt: TGTGCCAGCAGCCCGGGACTAGCGGGAGCAGTAGAGACCCAGTACTTC; cdr3_aa: CASSPGLAGAVETQYF
d_call: TRBD1; j_call: TRBJ2-7; clone_size: NA; v_call: TRBV7-2; cdr3_nt: TGTGCCAGCAGCCAGACAGGGGTCACCTACGAGCAGTACTTC; cdr3_aa: CASSQTGVTYEQYF
d_call: NA; j_call: TRBJ2-3; clone_size: NA; v_call: TRBV7-9; cdr3_nt: TGTGCCAGCAGAGCCACAGATACGCAGTATTTT; cdr3_aa: CASRATDTQYF
d_call: NA; j_call: TRBJ1-1; clone_size: once; v_call: TRBV30; cdr3_nt: TGTGCCTGGAGTCCCATTGGGGAGGGGAACACTGAAGCTTTCTTT; cdr3_aa: CAWSPIGEGNTEAFF